This T cell receptor beta chain was sequenced for a study of blood T cells in healthy people across ages. A word on this clonotype: Its antigen remains unknown.

A second about 7 to 12 cycle PCR used barcoded and J-beta primers. TCRdb re-called the 5' RACE reads through MiXCR, storing one row per CDR3 protein. The top ten hold approximately 4.1% of the sample, which has some 1,500,000 distinct CDR3 sequences, around 40% seen once. Germline CDR1 is DFQATT and CDR2 is SNEGSKA (reference sequence). The V gene end was trimmed by 3 bases and the J gene end by 8 bases; junction bases not matched to a gene: 6. The CDR3 extends over 12 amino acids. Notes on the study in general: It was held that the diversity estimates obtained from one million T cells were underestimates.

Sequencing input: blood. V usage is TRBV20-1 and J usage is TRBJ1-1, with TRBD1 matching 7 bases. This clonotype was sampled from a woman younger than 35 in good health. This CDR3 reads CSASSDRAEAFF. The CDR3 DNA reads TGCAGTGCTAGTTCCGACAGGGCCGAAGCTTTCTTT.